This T cell receptor beta chain was identified in a study of early T cells in non-severe SARS-CoV-2 infection. Germline V gene lookup returns CDR1 SGHVS and CDR2 FNYEAQ. This CDR3 region has 16 residues. V lost 3 bases to trimming and J lost 7 bases, with 16 bases between them. This clonotype was seen many times. Its antigen is undetermined. Molecules of cDNA were individually given unique molecular identifiers that were attached to them. A single record per CDR3 protein comes from TCRdb applying MiXCR to the 5' RACE reads. The table includes some 60,000 distinct CDR3 sequences, about 12% detected once. The study's findings and limits: Comparison of clonotypes with VDJdb favored anti-spike CD8 responses while missing private and CD4 specificities.

Sequences were derived from whole blood, sampled at baseline. The sequence was obtained from an adult who was a healthcare worker with PCR-confirmed SARS-CoV-2 infection or an uninfected control (not recorded which). The gene calls are TRBV7-6 and TRBJ1-6; no clear D. In DNA form, the CDR3 reads TGTGCCAGCAGCTTTCGACGAACAGACCAGAATTCACCCCTCCACTTT. This translates into CASSFRRTDQNSPLHF. The entire variable domain, with the rest obtained from reference TRBV7-6 and TRBJ1-6, is as follows: GAGVSQSPRYKVTKRGQDVALRCDPISGHVSLYWYRQALGQGPEFLTYFNYEAQQDKSGLPNDRFSAERPEGSISTLTIQRTEQRDSAMYRCASSFRRTDQNSPLHFGNGTRLTVT.